This T cell receptor (beta chain) was captured by sequencing in a study of CD8 T cell repertoires and HIV-1 epitope variants (dated by TCRdb to 2020 to 2021). In the study overall: Twenty-five peptides representing autologous and known Gag and Nef epitope variants were each used to stimulate T cells in separate culture wells. The control conditions were a CMV, EBV and flu peptide pool, the Ebola AY9 epitope as a negative control, and a well with no peptide. Tested epitopes included three Gag epitope families and Nef HW9 and YT9. T cells were enriched using the EasySep Human T Cell Enrichment Kit and were co-cultured with equal numbers of autologous T cell-negative cells serving as antigen-presenting cells. For 10 days the cultures were kept in IMDM with gentamicin, and on days 3 and 7 half of the media was changed with IL-2, IL-7 and IL-15 added. An aliquot of 1M T cells was saved as an uncultured baseline condition, separate from the approximately 87 T cell cultures. Running each culture condition in triplicate, except for one peptide done in duplicate, gave a total of some 91 T cell cultures.

The EasySep Human CD8+ T Cell Enrichment Kit was used on day 10 to isolate CD8+ T cells from every culture. Worth noting for this clone: No cognate antigen has been identified for it. Nothing much larger sits one base from this clone, and base qualities are not available.

Sequencing of TCR beta CDR3 regions was done on the immunoSEQ platform at survey depth. The QIAamp DNA micro kit was used to extract genomic DNA from every cultured and uncultured CD8+ T cell population. The paper's processing steps were these. Samples with under 5,000 productive reads were excluded, and this exclusion removed about 6% of the roughly 75 HIV peptide-stimulated cultures. Sequences were trimmed to CDR3 by a MANAFEST web app, and nonproductive sequences, CDR3s under 5 amino acids, and sequences not starting with C or ending with F/W were removed. For a clonotype to count as antigen-specific, the clonotype had to expand relative to the no-peptide control in at least 2 of 3 replicates at FDR 0.01, and only within one epitope family. A frequency at least fivefold higher than in wells stimulated with peptides from other epitope families was additionally required for specific clonotypes. TCRdb retrieved this table from immuneACCESS and kept in-frame rearrangements only. Not all clones are present; in checked studies, unresolved V genes account for under half, and no reason is known for the remainder. Clone size and the V and J calls come from that table; the DNA yielded D and trimming. The sample table lists roughly 5,000 clones, 55% to 75% of them with a count of one. 40% to 55% of the sample comes from the top ten.

Overall results and qualifications from the work: Nine antigen-specific TCR beta clonotypes were identified, of which more than five appeared to be cross-reactive for autologous or known escape epitope variants. Five clonotypes recognized the Nef KF9 family and one clonotype recognized the HW9 family, while no responses were seen to the TAALDMSHF plasma variant. The assay identified only TCR beta chains and indicated proliferation in response to antigen, without indicating T cell function or cytokine profile.

Its CDR3 holds 15 amino acids, cysteine through phenylalanine. CDR3 DNA only is kept here, 45 bases in frame from base 1. In the germline V gene (reference sequence), CDR1 corresponds to LNHDA and CDR2 to SQIVND. V lost 4 bases and J lost 7 bases, and the count of bases not matched to a germline gene is 8. The sequence is built from TRBV19 and TRBJ2-1, with 9 bases in between that match TRBD1. Sequenced sample: cultured CD8+ T cells derived from PBMCs. The clonotype was recovered from a male donor with HIV. Here is the DNA: TGTGCCAGTAGTAGTACCGGGACAGGGTGGAATGAGCAGTTCTTC. Its translation is CASSSTGTGWNEQFF.